These 16 T cell receptor beta chains were all obtained from the same sample, sequenced in a study of shared clonotypes between healthy human individuals. CD45RO negativity and positive selection for CCR7 defined naive CD8 cells, a population that excluded terminally differentiated effector memory CD45RA+ cells. Sequenced by immunoSEQ multiplex PCR; TCRdb stores in-frame clones only, minus some. The sample shows around 2,100,000 clones, over 85% of them seen only once. Source material: naive CD8+ T cells sorted from blood. All receptors derive from a man between 18 and 35 years old in good health.

This chain joins TRBV4-3 and TRBJ2-1; a weak D match, TRBD1 (5 bases). V was pared by 3 bases and J by 8 bases, with 17 bases between. The CDR3 extends over 15 amino acids. CDR1 is LGHNA and CDR2 is YSLEER in the germline V gene. The CDR3, as DNA: TGCGCCAGCAGCCAGGATGACGGCCCAGGGTATGAGCAGTTCTTC. This sequence encodes CASSQDDGPGYEQFF.

V is TRBV5-6 and J is TRBJ2-3; 14 bases match TRBD2. The CDR3 totals 17 residues. Germline V gene sequence: CDR1 SGHDT, CDR2 YYEEEE. V was pared by 4 bases and J by 0 bases, with 4 bases of the junction left unmatched. CDR3 residues: CASSRGLAGDSTDTQYF. CDR3 nucleotides: TGTGCCAGCAGCCGGGGACTAGCGGGGGATAGCACAGATACGCAGTATTTT. The entire variable domain, with the rest obtained from reference TRBV5-6 and TRBJ2-3, is as follows: DAGVTQSPTHLIKTRGQQVTLRCSPKSGHDTVSWYQQALGQGPQFIFQYYEEEERQRGNFPDRFSGHQFPNYSSELNVNALLLGDSALYLCASSRGLAGDSTDTQYFGPGTRLTVL.

On this clone: Additional DNA sequences in this sample encode the identical CDR3. V is TRBV9 and J is TRBJ2-7; 10 positions match TRBD1. Germline V CDR1 and CDR2: SGDLS, YYNGEE. The CDR3 loop spans 15 amino acids. The V segment lost 0 bases and the J segment 2 bases; nucleotides outside the gene matches: 2. Here the CDR3 DNA reads TGTGCCAGCAGCGTAGGGGGACAGGGGACCTACGAGCAGTACTTC. Its translation is CASSVGGQGTYEQYF.

About this clone: Other DNA variants within this sample encode the same CDR3. This sequence joins TRBV27 and TRBJ1-5; D is ambiguous. The germline V gene encodes CDR1 MNHEY and CDR2 SMNVEV (reference sequence). V was cut by 2 bases and J by 2 bases, with 7 bases left in between. The CDR3 length is 14 residues. DNA of the CDR3: TGTGCCAGCAGTTTAGGTACAGGCAATCAGCCCCAGCATTTT. Translated: CASSLGTGNQPQHF.

The chain employs TRBV2 and TRBJ2-1, with 7 bases identical to TRBD1. The V and J ends lost 10 bases and 0 bases, in that order; junction bases with no gene match: 9. Germline V lookup: CDR1 SNHLY, CDR2 FYNNEI. The CDR3 sequence is 15 residues long. The CDR3 bases are TGTGCCATCCTATACAGGGGACACTCCTACAATGAGCAGTTCTTC. Translation gives CAILYRGHSYNEQFF.

The V gene is TRBV2, the J gene TRBJ2-1; 9 bases agree with TRBD1. J gave up 6 bases and V 4 bases, and 4 bases lay outside the gene matches. Germline assignment: CDR1 SNHLY and CDR2 FYNNEI. CDR3 size: 14 residues. CDR3 sequence reads: CASSAGQGINEQFF. The CDR3 DNA reads TGTGCCAGCAGTGCGGGACAGGGTATCAATGAGCAGTTCTTC.

The chain is built from TRBV25-1 and TRBJ2-1, with no clear D. The CDR3 extends over 11 amino acids. Germline assignment: CDR1 MGHDK and CDR2 SYGVNS. V was clipped by 5 bases and J by 7 bases, with 6 bases between them. CDR3 DNA: TGTGCCAGCAGTCAAGCAAATGAGCAGTTCTTC. Its translation is CASSQANEQFF.

V is TRBV5-1 and J is TRBJ2-7, with TRBD2 matching over 7 bases. CDR1 and CDR2 (germline): SGHRS, YFSETQ. V lost 4 bases, J lost 3 bases, and 10 bases stayed unmatched. The CDR3 runs to 15 residues. CDR3 DNA sequence: TGCGCCAGCAGCCCCGATTGGCGGGGGAACTACGAGCAGTACTTC. Translating gives CASSPDWRGNYEQYF. The variable domain in full, completed from reference TRBV5-1 and TRBJ2-7, reads KAGVTQTPRYLIKTRGQQVTLSCSPISGHRSVSWYQQTPGQGLQFLFEYFSETQRNKGNFPGRFSGRQFSNSRSEMNVSTLELGDSALYLCASSPDWRGNYEQYFGPGTRLTVT.

The chain combines TRBV19 with TRBJ1-4; the D is unclear. The CDR3 loop spans 11 amino acids. Looked up from germline, CDR1 is LNHDA and CDR2 is SQIVND (reference sequence). The V end was cut by 5 bases, the J end by 8 bases, with 6 bases between. In nucleotides, the CDR3 is TGTGCCAGTAGTTTACAGGAAAAACTGTTTTTT. It codes for CASSLQEKLFF.

This chain uses TRBV4-1 with TRBJ2-3; D is possibly TRBD1 (6 bases). CDR3 length: 16 amino acids. From germline, CDR1 is MGHRA and CDR2 YSYEKL. The V gene lost 4 bases and the J gene lost 0 bases, with 14 bases spanning the gap. CDR3 DNA: TGCGCCAGCAGCCGAACGGACAGCCCTAGCACAGATACGCAGTATTTT. Protein sequence: CASSRTDSPSTDTQYF.

A single count supports this clone. This rearrangement joins TRBV5-1 to TRBJ2-5, with D possibly being TRBD1 (6 bases). This CDR3 has 14 residues. The ends were cut back, 1 base at V and 5 bases at J, with 12 bases in the middle. Germline lookup yields CDR1 SGHRS and CDR2 YFSETQ. The DNA for the CDR3 is TGCGCCAGCAGCTTGATGGGGGCGGCGGAGACCCAGTACTTC. This codes for CASSLMGAAETQYF.

V and J are TRBV19 and TRBJ2-1; D remains ambiguous. Germline values: CDR1 LNHDA, CDR2 SQIVND (reference sequence). The CDR3 is 16 amino acids. With 0 bases removed from V and 5 bases from J, the gap between germline ends came to 14 bases. CDR3 coding DNA: TGTGCCAGTAGTATAGATTGGCAGTGGGGTGACAATGAGCAGTTCTTC. Protein sequence: CASSIDWQWGDNEQFF.

This clone was seen just once. CDR3: CARMGSWGSVGQETQYF. As DNA, the CDR3 is TGTGCCAGGATGGGATCTTGGGGTTCGGTAGGCCAAGAGACCCAGTACTTC. This rearrangement joins TRBV2 to TRBJ2-5; D is unresolved. V lost 9 bases and J lost 1, with 24 bases in between. Germline values: CDR1 SNHLY, CDR2 FYNNEI. CDR3 size: 17 residues.

The CDR3 sequence is CASTQPTAGGEYEQYF. The CDR3 coding sequence is TGTGCCAGCACCCAACCGACAGCTGGTGGAGAGTACGAGCAGTACTTC. The V call is TRBV7-8, the J call TRBJ2-7, with D perhaps matching TRBD1 (5 bases). V was clipped by 7 bases and J by 4 bases, with 23 bases between them. CDR3 length equals 16 residues. The germline V gene encodes CDR1 SGHVS and CDR2 FQNEAQ.

This sequence joins TRBV9 and TRBJ2-7; D remains ambiguous. V lost 0 bases to trimming and J lost 6 bases, with 10 bases between them. CDR1 SGDLS and CDR2 YYNGEE come from the germline V gene. The CDR3 is made up of 13 amino acids. CDR3 DNA sequence: TGTGCCAGCAGCGTAGGGTGGGCCACCGAGCAGTACTTC. Its translation: CASSVGWATEQYF.

The chain employs TRBV18 and TRBJ2-5, with 8 bases aligning to TRBD1. This CDR3 comprises 15 residues. The V segment lost 4 bases and the J segment 1 base; nucleotides outside the gene matches: 5. Per germline, CDR1 KGHSH and CDR2 LQKENI. CDR3 sequence reads: CASSHRDRTQETQYF. The CDR3 region has the DNA TGTGCCAGCTCACACAGGGACAGGACCCAAGAGACCCAGTACTTC.